This TCR beta chain was sequenced for a study of cytomegalovirus exposure and HLA in healthy donors. CDR1 and CDR2 from the germline V gene are SGHDN and FVKESK. The CDR3 extends over 13 amino acids. V shed 4 bases and J shed 4 bases, with 8 bases lying between them. In the PCR, 60 Vbeta and 13 Jbeta primers were used. Here immunoSEQ multiplex PCR was the method, and the copy in TCRdb shows in-frame clones only, minus some. The sample yields approximately 160,000 clones, around 86% seen once. The source of this sequence is a human donor in good health. The chain joins TRBV14 to TRBJ1-3; tentative D call: TRBD1 (6 bases). Sequencing was done on a sample of PBMCs. The CDR3: CASSRTEGNTIYF. CDR3 DNA: TGTGCCAGCAGCCGGACAGAAGGAAACACCATATATTTT.